The 11 T cell receptor beta chains below were found in one sample sequenced in a study of blood T cell repertoires in COVID-19. Some clones are missing from TCRdb's copy, which holds only in-frame ones; the method was immunoSEQ multiplex PCR. The sample lists approximately 470,000 clones; roughly 88% were seen once. The sample was peripheral blood. The receptors originated from a human donor in a cohort sampled during active COVID-19.

V usage is TRBV3-1 (or the pseudogene TRBV3-2) and J usage is TRBJ2-3; 10 bases align to TRBD2. Germline CDR1 and CDR2: LGHDT and YNNKEL (reference sequence). The CDR3 length is 15 residues. J gave up 13 bases and V 1 base, and 11 bases lay outside the gene matches. The CDR3 sequence is CASSQVALAGRGKYF. In DNA, the CDR3 is TGTGCCAGCAGCCAAGTAGCACTAGCGGGACGGGGGAAGTATTTT.

As to this clone: An end of the junction differs from the germline gene, which may be a read error. V is TRBV29-1 and J is TRBJ2-7; 9 bases align to TRBD1. The CDR3 covers 14 residues. CDR1 and CDR2 (germline): SQVTM, ANQGSEA. CDR3 sequence: CSVEGEGQGNEQYF. CDR3 nucleotides: TGCAGCGTGGAAGGGGAGGGACAGGGAAACGAGCAGTACTTC.

CDR3 protein: CATSRDLAIVNTGELFF. Here the CDR3 DNA reads TGTGCCACCAGCAGGGACCTAGCGATTGTGAACACCGGGGAGCTGTTTTTT. This chain joins TRBV15 and TRBJ2-2; possibly TRBD2 for D (6 bases). The CDR3 has 17 residues. Germline CDR1 is LNHNV and CDR2 is YYDKDF (reference sequence). Trimming stripped 3 bases from V and 1 base from J, with 15 bases between.

The V and J genes are TRBV19 and TRBJ1-5; a possible D gene is TRBD1 (5 bases). The CDR3 covers 13 residues. Per germline, CDR1 LNHDA and CDR2 SQIVND (reference sequence). Trimming stripped 5 bases from V and 3 bases from J, with 8 bases between. The CDR3 bases are TGTGCCAGTAGTTCAGGGAACAATCAGCCCCAGCATTTT. Residues: CASSSGNNQPQHF. Variable domain in full (rest from reference TRBV19 and TRBJ1-5): DGGITQSPKYLFRKEGQNVTLSCEQNLNHDAMYWYRQDPGQGLRLIYYSQIVNDFQKGDIAEGYSVSREKKESFPLTVTSAQKNPTAFYLCASSSGNNQPQHFGDGTRLSIL.

This clone was picked up one time. V usage is TRBV11-2 and J usage is TRBJ2-6; D is perhaps TRBD1 (6 bases). Germline CDR1 and CDR2: SGHAT and FQNNGV. With 5 bases removed from V and 0 bases from J, the gap between germline ends came to 11 bases. The CDR3 is 16 amino acids. The CDR3 spells CASSQSRGSGANVLTF. In DNA form, the CDR3 reads TGTGCCAGCAGCCAGTCCAGGGGCTCTGGGGCCAACGTCCTGACTTTC.

The chain uses TRBV11-2 and TRBJ2-1, with 7 bases fitting TRBD2. This CDR3 region has 15 residues. Per the germline V gene, CDR1 is SGHAT and CDR2 is FQNNGV. V shed 1 base, J shed 4 bases, and the junction held 4 bases outside the gene matches. The DNA for the CDR3 is TGTGCCAGCAGCTTAGGTACAGCGGGGTACAATGAGCAGTTCTTC. It yields the protein CASSLGTAGYNEQFF.

The sample holds one count of this clone. The chain's CDR3 is CATSDLWQNQPQHF. The DNA for the CDR3 is TGTGCCACCAGTGATTTGTGGCAAAATCAGCCCCAGCATTTT. V and J are TRBV24-1 and TRBJ1-5; no firm D call. Germline CDR1 and CDR2: KGHDR and SFDVKD. The V end was cut by 0 bases, the J end by 4 bases, with 6 bases between. This CDR3 has 14 residues.

V is TRBV6-2 or TRBV6-3 and J is TRBJ2-7; possibly TRBD1 for D (6 bases). The V end lost 2 bases, the J end lost 6 bases, and 8 bases lay between the germline ends. This CDR3 contains 12 residues. Germline CDR1 MNHEY, CDR2 SVGEGT. DNA for the CDR3: TGTGCCAGCAGTTACACCAGGGGCGAGCAGTACTTC. Protein sequence: CASSYTRGEQYF.

The chain recombines TRBV10-2 with TRBJ1-1, with D possibly matching TRBD1 (5 bases). The germline gives CDR1 WSHSY, CDR2 SAAADI. The CDR3 is 14 amino acids. V was shortened by 4 bases and J by 1 base, with 10 bases between the two germline ends. The CDR3 protein is CASSVDTKNTEAFF. In DNA form, the CDR3 reads TGCGCCAGCAGTGTGGACACTAAGAACACTGAAGCTTTCTTT.

The chain carries TRBV3-1 (or the pseudogene TRBV3-2) and TRBJ2-3; TRBD2 agrees at 8 bases. Germline V lookup: CDR1 LGHDT, CDR2 YNNKEL (reference sequence). This CDR3 has 16 amino acids. The V and J ends lost 4 bases and 4 bases, in that order; junction bases with no gene match: 10. This CDR3 reads CASSPWVREASDTQYF. As DNA, the CDR3 is TGTGCCAGCAGCCCGTGGGTGCGGGAGGCCTCAGATACGCAGTATTTT.

The chain recombines TRBV4-2 with TRBJ2-1; 11 bases fit TRBD2. Germline V lookup: CDR1 LGHNA, CDR2 YNFKEQ. The CDR3 has 15 amino acids. V lost 8 bases to trimming and J lost 7 bases; unmatched junction nucleotides: 10. The CDR3 loop reads CASGIAGGPVNEQFF. The CDR3 nucleotides read TGTGCCAGCGGGATAGCGGGAGGGCCGGTTAATGAGCAGTTCTTC.